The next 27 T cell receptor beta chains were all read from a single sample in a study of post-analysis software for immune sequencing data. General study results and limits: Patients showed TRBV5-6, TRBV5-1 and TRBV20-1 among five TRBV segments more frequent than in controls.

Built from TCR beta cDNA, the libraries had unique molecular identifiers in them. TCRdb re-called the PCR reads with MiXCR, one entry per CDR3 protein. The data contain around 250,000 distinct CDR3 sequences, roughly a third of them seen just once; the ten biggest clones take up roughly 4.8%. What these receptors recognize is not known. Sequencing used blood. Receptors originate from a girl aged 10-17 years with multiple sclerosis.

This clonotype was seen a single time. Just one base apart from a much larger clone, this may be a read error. The CDR3, as DNA: TGTGCCAGCAGTGCCCCGGGCCCCGGAGGACTCTCTGAAGCTTTCTTT. This translates into CASSAPGPGGLSEAFF. The V and J genes are TRBV12-3 or TRBV12-4 and TRBJ1-1, with D unclear. This CDR3 is built from 16 residues. Trimming shortened V by 5 bases and J by 6 bases, and 22 bases separated the two germline ends.

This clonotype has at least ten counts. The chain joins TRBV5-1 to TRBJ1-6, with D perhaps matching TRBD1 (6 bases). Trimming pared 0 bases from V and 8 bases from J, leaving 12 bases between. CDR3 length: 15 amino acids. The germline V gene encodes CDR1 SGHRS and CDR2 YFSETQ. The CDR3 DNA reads TGCGCCAGCAGCTTGGAATCGTCAGGGGATTCACCCCTCCACTTT. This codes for CASSLESSGDSPLHF. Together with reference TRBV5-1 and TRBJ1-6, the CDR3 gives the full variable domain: KAGVTQTPRYLIKTRGQQVTLSCSPISGHRSVSWYQQTPGQGLQFLFEYFSETQRNKGNFPGRFSGRQFSNSRSEMNVSTLELGDSALYLCASSLESSGDSPLHFGNGTRLTVT.

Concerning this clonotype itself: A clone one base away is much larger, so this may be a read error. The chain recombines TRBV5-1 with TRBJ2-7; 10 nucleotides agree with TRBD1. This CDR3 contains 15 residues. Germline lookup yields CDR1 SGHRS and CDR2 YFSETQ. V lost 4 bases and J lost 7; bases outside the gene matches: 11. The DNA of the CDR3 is TGCGCCAGCAGCCCTGGACAGGGGGACTGGAATGAGCAGTACTTC. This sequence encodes CASSPGQGDWNEQYF. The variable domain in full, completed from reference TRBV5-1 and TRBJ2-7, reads KAGVTQTPRYLIKTRGQQVTLSCSPISGHRSVSWYQQTPGQGLQFLFEYFSETQRNKGNFPGRFSGRQFSNSRSEMNVSTLELGDSALYLCASSPGQGDWNEQYFGPGTRLTVT.

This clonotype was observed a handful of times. In DNA form, the CDR3 reads TGCAGTGCTAGAGTGGGGACAGCGGGAAATCAGCCCCAGCATTTT. Protein: CSARVGTAGNQPQHF. V usage is TRBV20-1 and J usage is TRBJ1-5; 7 positions agree with TRBD1. The V gene end was trimmed by 1 base and the J gene end by 4 bases; junction bases not matched to a gene: 7. Germline CDR1 is DFQATT and CDR2 is SNEGSKA (reference sequence). The length of the CDR3 is 15 residues.

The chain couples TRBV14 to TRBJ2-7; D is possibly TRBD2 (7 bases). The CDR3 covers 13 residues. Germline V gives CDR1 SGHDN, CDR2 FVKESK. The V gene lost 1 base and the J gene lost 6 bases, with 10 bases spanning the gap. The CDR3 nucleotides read TGTGCCAGCAGCCAAGGCGGGGGCCTCGAGCAGTACTTC. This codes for CASSQGGGLEQYF.

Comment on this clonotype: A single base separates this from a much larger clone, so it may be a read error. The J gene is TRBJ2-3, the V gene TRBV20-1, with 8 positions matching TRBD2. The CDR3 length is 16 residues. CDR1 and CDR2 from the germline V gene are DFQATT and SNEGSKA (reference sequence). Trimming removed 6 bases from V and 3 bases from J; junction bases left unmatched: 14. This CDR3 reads CSATPAGEISTDTQYF. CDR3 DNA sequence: TGCAGTGCAACGCCAGCGGGAGAAATATCAACAGATACGCAGTATTTT.

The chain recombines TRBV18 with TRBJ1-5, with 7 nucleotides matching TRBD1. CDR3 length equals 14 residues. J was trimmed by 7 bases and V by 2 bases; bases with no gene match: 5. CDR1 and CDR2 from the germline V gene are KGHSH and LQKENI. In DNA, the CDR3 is TGTGCCAGCTCACCAGGACAGGTGGGACAGCCCCAGCATTTT. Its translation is CASSPGQVGQPQHF.

Here the CDR3 DNA reads TGTGCCAGCAGCCAAGGCTTAAGTAGCGTACCAACCGGGGAGCTGTTTTTT. Translated, it gives CASSQGLSSVPTGELFF. The chain uses TRBV4-2 and TRBJ2-2; weak D call: TRBD2 (5 bases). This CDR3 has 17 residues. V dropped 1 base and J dropped 5 bases, with 17 bases sitting between them. CDR1 and CDR2 from the germline V gene are LGHNA and YNFKEQ.

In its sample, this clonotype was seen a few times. The CDR3 spells CASSLFWGGELFF. The CDR3 nucleotides are TGTGCCAGCAGCTTATTTTGGGGCGGGGAGCTGTTTTTT. The rearrangement uses TRBV7-8 and TRBJ2-2; D unclear. The germline V gene encodes CDR1 SGHVS and CDR2 FQNEAQ. The CDR3 spans 13 residues. V lost 2 bases and J lost 7, with 8 bases in between.

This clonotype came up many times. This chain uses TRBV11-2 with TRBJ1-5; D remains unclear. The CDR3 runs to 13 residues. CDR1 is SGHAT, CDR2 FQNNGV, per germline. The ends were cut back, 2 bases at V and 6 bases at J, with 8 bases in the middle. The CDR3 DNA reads TGTGCCAGCAGCTTATCGGACGGTCAGCCCCAGCATTTT. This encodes CASSLSDGQPQHF.

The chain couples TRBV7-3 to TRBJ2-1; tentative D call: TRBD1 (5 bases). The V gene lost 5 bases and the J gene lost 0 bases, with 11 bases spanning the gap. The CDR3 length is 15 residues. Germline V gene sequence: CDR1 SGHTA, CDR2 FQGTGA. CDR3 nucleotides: TGTGCCAGCAGCCGAGGCCAGGGCTCCTACAATGAGCAGTTCTTC. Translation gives CASSRGQGSYNEQFF.

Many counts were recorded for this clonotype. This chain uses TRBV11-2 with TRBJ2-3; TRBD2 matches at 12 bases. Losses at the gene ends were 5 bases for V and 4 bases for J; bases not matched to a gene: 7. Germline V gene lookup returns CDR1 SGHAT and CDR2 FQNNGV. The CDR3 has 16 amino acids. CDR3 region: CASSPRTSGEPDTQYF. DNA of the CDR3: TGTGCCAGCAGCCCGCGGACTAGCGGGGAACCAGATACGCAGTATTTT. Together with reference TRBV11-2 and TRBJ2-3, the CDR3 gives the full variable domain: EAGVAQSPRYKIIEKRQSVAFWCNPISGHATLYWYQQILGQGPKLLIQFQNNGVVDDSQLPKDRFSAERLKGVDSTLKIQPAKLEDSAVYLCASSPRTSGEPDTQYFGPGTRLTVL.

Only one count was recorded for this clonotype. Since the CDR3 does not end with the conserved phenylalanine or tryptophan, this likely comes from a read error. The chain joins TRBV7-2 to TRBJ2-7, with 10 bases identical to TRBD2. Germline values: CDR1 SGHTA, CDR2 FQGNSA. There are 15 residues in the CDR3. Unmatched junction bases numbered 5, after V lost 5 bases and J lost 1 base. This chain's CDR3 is CASSQGLAPSYEQYL. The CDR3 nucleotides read TGTGCCAGCAGCCAGGGACTAGCGCCTTCCTACGAGCAGTACTTA.

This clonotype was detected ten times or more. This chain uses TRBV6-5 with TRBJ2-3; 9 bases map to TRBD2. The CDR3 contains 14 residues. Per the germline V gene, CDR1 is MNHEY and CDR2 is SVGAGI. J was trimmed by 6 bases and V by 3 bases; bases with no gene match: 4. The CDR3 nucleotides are TGTGCCAGCAGTTATGGTAGCGGGAGTGATACGCAGTATTTT. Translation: CASSYGSGSDTQYF.

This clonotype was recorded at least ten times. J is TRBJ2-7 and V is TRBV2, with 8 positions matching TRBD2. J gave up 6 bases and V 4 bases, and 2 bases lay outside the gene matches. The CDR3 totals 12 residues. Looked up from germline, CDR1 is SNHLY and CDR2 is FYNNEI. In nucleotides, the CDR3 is TGTGCCAGCAGTGTGGCGGGGGGCGAGCAGTACTTC. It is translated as CASSVAGGEQYF. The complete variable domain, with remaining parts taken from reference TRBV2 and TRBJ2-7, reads EPEVTQTPSHQVTQMGQEVILRCVPISNHLYFYWYRQILGQKVEFLVSFYNNEISEKSEIFDDQFSVERPDGSNFTLKIRSTKLEDSAMYFCASSVAGGEQYFGPGTRLTVT.

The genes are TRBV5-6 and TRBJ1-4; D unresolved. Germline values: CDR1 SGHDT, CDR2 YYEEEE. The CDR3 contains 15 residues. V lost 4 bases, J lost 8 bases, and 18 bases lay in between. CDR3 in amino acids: CASSDYDGRREKLFF. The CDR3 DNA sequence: TGTGCCAGCAGCGACTATGACGGGCGGCGGGAAAAACTGTTTTTT.

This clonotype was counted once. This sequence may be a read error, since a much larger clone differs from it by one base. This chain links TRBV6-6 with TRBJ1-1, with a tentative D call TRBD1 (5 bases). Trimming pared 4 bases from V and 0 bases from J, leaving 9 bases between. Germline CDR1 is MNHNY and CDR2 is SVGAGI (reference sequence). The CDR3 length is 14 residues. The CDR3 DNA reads TGTGCCAGCAGTTTCAGACAGATGAACACTGAAGCTTTCTTT. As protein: CASSFRQMNTEAFF.

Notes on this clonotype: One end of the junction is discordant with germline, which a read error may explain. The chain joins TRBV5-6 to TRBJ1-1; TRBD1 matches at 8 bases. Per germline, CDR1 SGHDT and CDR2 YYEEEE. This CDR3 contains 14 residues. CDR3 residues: CASSLGQANTEAFF. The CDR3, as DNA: TGCGCCAGCAGCCTGGGACAGGCTAACACTGAAGCTTTCTTT.

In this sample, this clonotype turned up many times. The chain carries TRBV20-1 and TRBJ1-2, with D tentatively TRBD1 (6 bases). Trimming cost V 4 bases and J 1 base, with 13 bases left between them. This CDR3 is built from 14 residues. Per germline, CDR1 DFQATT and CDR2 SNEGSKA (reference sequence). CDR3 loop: CSAKTGLINYGYTF. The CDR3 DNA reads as TGCAGTGCTAAGACAGGCCTGATTAACTATGGCTACACCTTC.

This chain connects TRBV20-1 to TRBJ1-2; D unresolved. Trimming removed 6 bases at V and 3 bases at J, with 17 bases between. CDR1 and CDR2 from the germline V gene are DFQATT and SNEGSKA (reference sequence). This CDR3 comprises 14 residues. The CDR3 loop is CSAPRSDTDYGYTF. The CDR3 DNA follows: TGCAGTGCGCCGAGAAGTGACACTGACTATGGCTACACCTTC.

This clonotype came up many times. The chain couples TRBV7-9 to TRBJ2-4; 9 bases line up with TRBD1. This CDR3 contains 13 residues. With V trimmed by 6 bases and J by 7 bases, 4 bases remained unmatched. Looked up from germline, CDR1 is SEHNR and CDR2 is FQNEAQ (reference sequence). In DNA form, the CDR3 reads TGTGCCAGCAGACAGGGGGCTGTGAACATTCAGTACTTC. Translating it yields CASRQGAVNIQYF.

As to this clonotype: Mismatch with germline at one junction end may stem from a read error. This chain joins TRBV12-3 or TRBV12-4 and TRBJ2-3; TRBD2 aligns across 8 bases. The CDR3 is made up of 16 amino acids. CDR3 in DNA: TGTGCCAGCAGTTTATGGTGCAGCGGGGGCACAGATATGCAGTATTTT. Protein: CASSLWCSGGTDMQYF.

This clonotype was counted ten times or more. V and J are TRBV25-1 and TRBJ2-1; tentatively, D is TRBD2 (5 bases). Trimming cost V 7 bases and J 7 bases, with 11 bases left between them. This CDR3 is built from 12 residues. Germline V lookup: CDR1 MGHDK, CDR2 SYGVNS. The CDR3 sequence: CASTGVWNEQFF. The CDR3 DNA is TGTGCCAGCACCGGGGTGTGGAATGAGCAGTTCTTC.

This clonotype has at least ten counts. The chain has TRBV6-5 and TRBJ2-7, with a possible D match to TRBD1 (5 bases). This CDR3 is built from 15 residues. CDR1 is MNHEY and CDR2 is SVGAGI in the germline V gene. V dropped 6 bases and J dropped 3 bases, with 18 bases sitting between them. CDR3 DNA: TGTGCCAGCAGCGTCGAGGCGACAGCATACTACGAGCAGTACTTC. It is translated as CASSVEATAYYEQYF.

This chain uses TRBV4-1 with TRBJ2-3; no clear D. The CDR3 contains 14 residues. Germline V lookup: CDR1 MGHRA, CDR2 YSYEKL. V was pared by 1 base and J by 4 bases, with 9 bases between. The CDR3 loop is CASSQVNSADTQYF. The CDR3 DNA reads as TGCGCCAGCAGCCAAGTCAATTCCGCAGATACGCAGTATTTT.

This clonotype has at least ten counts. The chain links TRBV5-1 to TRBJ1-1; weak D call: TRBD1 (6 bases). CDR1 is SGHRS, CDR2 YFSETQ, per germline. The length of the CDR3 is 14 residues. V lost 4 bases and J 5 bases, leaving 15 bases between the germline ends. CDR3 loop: CASSGIQGSTEAFF. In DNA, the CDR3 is TGCGCCAGCAGCGGAATTCAGGGGTCAACTGAAGCTTTCTTT.

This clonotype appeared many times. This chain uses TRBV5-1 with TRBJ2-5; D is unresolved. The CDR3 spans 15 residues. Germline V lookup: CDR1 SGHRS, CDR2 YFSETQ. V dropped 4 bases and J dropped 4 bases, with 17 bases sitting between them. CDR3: CASSQAVGMRETQYF. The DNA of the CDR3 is TGCGCCAGCAGCCAGGCCGTGGGCATGCGAGAGACCCAGTACTTC.